This T cell receptor beta chain was obtained from a study of T cell clonotyping in hematopoietic cell transplantation. General study points: At the given depth, recipient repertoires were over 97% de novo clonotypes. After transplant, recipient diversity fell while pathologically expanded clonotypes grew through day 180.

Germline values: CDR1 SQVTM, CDR2 ANQGSEA. Trimming took 5 bases from V and 0 from J, leaving 11 bases between them. The CDR3 is made up of 15 amino acids. With regard to this clone: What it binds is not known.

Produced via immunoSEQ multiplex PCR; TCRdb's table is partial and in-frame only. The profile shows fewer than 40,000 clones, over 70% of them singletons. Material: peripheral blood mononuclear cells. The rearrangement links TRBV29-1 to TRBJ2-6; D remains ambiguous. The source is a middle-aged woman in good health. Some clones in this sample may be carry-over from other donors' samples. CDR3 region: CSVLDNNSGANVLTF. As DNA, the CDR3 is TGCAGCGTTCTGGATAACAACTCTGGGGCCAACGTCCTGACTTTC.